What follows are 20 T cell receptor beta chains derived from one specimen sequenced in a study of cytomegalovirus exposure and HLA in healthy donors. The study ran its PCR with 60 Vbeta and 13 Jbeta primers. Measured with immunoSEQ multiplex PCR; TCRdb has only the in-frame clones, and not every one. The data contain some 66,000 clones, 60% to 80% of them singletons. The sequenced material came from PBMCs. These receptors came from a man between 60 and 70 years old in good health and CMV-seropositive.

DNA of the CDR3: TGCGCCAGCAGTGAAATGGGAGGTCAACTTTCCTACGAGCAGTACTTC. This codes for CASSEMGGQLSYEQYF. V usage is TRBV10-2 and J usage is TRBJ2-7, with D maybe TRBD2 (6 bases). This CDR3 is built from 16 residues. Looked up from germline, CDR1 is WSHSY and CDR2 is SAAADI. Trimming pared 3 bases from V and 1 base from J, leaving 16 bases between.

This chain connects TRBV5-1 to TRBJ2-7, with D maybe TRBD1 (5 bases). V lost 5 bases and J 2 bases, leaving 17 bases between the germline ends. CDR1 is SGHRS, CDR2 YFSETQ, per germline. The CDR3 totals 15 residues. The CDR3 reads CASSIGDSRAYEQYF. For the CDR3, the DNA is TGCGCCAGCAGTATAGGTGACAGCCGGGCCTACGAGCAGTACTTC.

J is TRBJ2-2 and V is TRBV19; the match to TRBD2 covers 11 bases. In germline, CDR1 is LNHDA, CDR2 SQIVND (reference sequence). This CDR3 region has 17 residues. J lost 6 bases, V lost 8 bases, and 14 bases had no gene match. CDR3 sequence reads: CASVPWTSGQRAGELFF. The CDR3 coding sequence is TGTGCCAGTGTCCCCTGGACTAGCGGGCAACGGGCCGGGGAGCTGTTTTTT.

The gene calls are TRBV6-1 and TRBJ2-4, with a tentative D call TRBD2 (6 bases). Germline CDR1 reads MNHNS; CDR2 reads SASEGT. CDR3 size: 16 residues. Deletions cut 1 base from V and 2 bases from J, with 12 bases between. CDR3 loop: CASSEGWGETKNIQYF. The CDR3 nucleotides are TGTGCCAGCAGTGAAGGATGGGGGGAGACCAAAAACATTCAGTACTTC.

This rearrangement joins TRBV2 to TRBJ2-7, with 10 bases identical to TRBD2. The CDR3 is made up of 13 amino acids. Germline CDR1 and CDR2: SNHLY and FYNNEI. V was pared by 7 bases and J by 4 bases, with 4 bases of the junction left unmatched. CDR3 nucleotide sequence: TGTGCCAGCAAGCGGGAGGGGGTGTACGAGCAGTACTTC. This gives the protein CASKREGVYEQYF.

The CDR3 spells CASSTIAGGPINNEQFF. Here the CDR3 DNA reads TGTGCCAGCAGCACGATAGCGGGAGGGCCGATAAACAATGAGCAGTTCTTC. The chain carries TRBV13 and TRBJ2-1, with TRBD2 matching 11 bases. The CDR3 is 17 residues long. Looked up from germline, CDR1 is PRHDT and CDR2 is FYEKMQ (reference sequence). The J segment lost 5 bases and the V segment lost 5 bases, leaving 11 bases of the junction unmatched.

The V call is TRBV2, the J call TRBJ2-7, with TRBD1 identical over 10 bases. The trim removed 6 bases at V and 4 bases at J, leaving 3 bases unmatched. CDR1 is SNHLY and CDR2 is FYNNEI in the germline V gene. The CDR3 has 13 amino acids. The CDR3: CASRRTGGYEQYF. The CDR3 coding sequence is TGTGCCAGCAGAAGGACAGGGGGATACGAGCAGTACTTC. Full variable domain (missing parts from reference TRBV2 and TRBJ2-7): EPEVTQTPSHQVTQMGQEVILRCVPISNHLYFYWYRQILGQKVEFLVSFYNNEISEKSEIFDDQFSVERPDGSNFTLKIRSTKLEDSAMYFCASRRTGGYEQYFGPGTRLTVT.

This clone was counted a single time. CDR3 amino acids: CASLVPLAGRYEQYF. In DNA, the CDR3 is TGTGCCAGCCTGGTTCCGCTAGCGGGAAGGTACGAGCAGTACTTC. This rearrangement joins TRBV6-6 to TRBJ2-7; TRBD2 aligns across 9 bases. V lost 8 bases, J lost 4 bases, and 12 bases stayed unmatched. The CDR3 length is 15 residues. CDR1 MNHNY and CDR2 SVGAGI come from the germline V gene (reference sequence).

The chain uses TRBV11-3 and TRBJ2-7, with 8 bases fitting TRBD2. CDR1 and CDR2 (germline): SGHNT, YENEEA. CDR3 length: 14 residues. Losses at the gene ends were 1 base for V and 6 bases for J; bases not matched to a gene: 5. CDR3 protein: CASSLGTSTGEQYF. CDR3 nucleotide sequence: TGTGCCAGCAGCTTAGGGACTAGCACGGGCGAGCAGTACTTC.

V gene TRBV25-1 combines with J gene TRBJ2-7; tentatively, D is TRBD2 (5 bases). Germline lookup yields CDR1 MGHDK and CDR2 SYGVNS. V was trimmed by 2 bases and J by 3 bases, leaving 11 bases between them. The CDR3 spans 14 residues. The CDR3 DNA is TGTGCCAGCAGTGAACCGGGGAATCTCTACGAGCAGTACTTC. As protein: CASSEPGNLYEQYF.

This clone appeared a single time. The gene calls are TRBV18 and TRBJ2-5; D remains ambiguous. The CDR3 contains 13 residues. V dropped 3 bases and J dropped 2 bases, with 7 bases sitting between them. Germline V lookup: CDR1 KGHSH, CDR2 LQKENI. The CDR3: CASSPLRQETQYF. The CDR3 DNA is TGTGCCAGCTCACCCTTGAGGCAAGAGACCCAGTACTTC.

The gene calls are TRBV18 and TRBJ2-3, with no clear D. The V end was cut by 6 bases, the J end by 4 bases, with 17 bases between. Germline V lookup: CDR1 KGHSH, CDR2 LQKENI. The CDR3 runs 15 residues. The CDR3 DNA reads TGTGCCAGCTCTATGTATGAGTATAGTTCAGATACGCAGTATTTT. It yields the protein CASSMYEYSSDTQYF. The whole variable domain, remainder taken from reference TRBV18 and TRBJ2-3, is NAGVMQNPRHLVRRRGQEARLRCSPMKGHSHVYWYRQLPEEGLKFMVYLQKENIIDESGMPKERFSAEFPKEGPSILRIQQVVRGDSAAYFCASSMYEYSSDTQYFGPGTRLTVL.

The V call is TRBV7-6, the J call TRBJ2-1, with 8 bases fitting TRBD2. CDR1 SGHVS and CDR2 FNYEAQ come from the germline V gene. CDR3 size: 19 residues. The V and J ends lost 5 bases and 0 bases, in that order; junction bases with no gene match: 15. The CDR3: CASSPFPTSGMSSYNEQFF. The CDR3 DNA is TGTGCCAGCAGCCCATTCCCTACTAGCGGAATGAGCTCCTACAATGAGCAGTTCTTC.

The chain couples TRBV15 to TRBJ1-2; D may be TRBD1 (6 bases). Trimming took off 0 bases at V and 4 bases at J, with 9 bases between the two ends. CDR1 and CDR2 (germline): LNHNV, YYDKDF (reference sequence). This CDR3 comprises 14 residues. The CDR3 sequence: CATSRETGPYGYTF. Written as DNA, the CDR3 is TGTGCCACCAGCAGAGAGACAGGCCCCTATGGCTACACCTTC.

This clone appeared a few times. The V and J genes are TRBV11-3 and TRBJ1-3; D may be TRBD1 (5 bases). Trimming pared 5 bases from V and 1 base from J, leaving 9 bases between. The germline V gene has CDR1 SGHNT and CDR2 YENEEA. The CDR3 runs to 14 residues. CDR3 in amino acids: CASSRRQSGNTIYF. In DNA form, the CDR3 reads TGTGCCAGCAGCCGGAGACAGTCTGGAAACACCATATATTTT.

This clone was recorded once. This chain connects TRBV5-4 to TRBJ1-1; D is possibly TRBD1 (6 bases). The CDR3 sequence is 14 residues long. V shed 5 bases and J shed 4 bases, with 15 bases lying between them. Germline V CDR1 and CDR2: SGHNT, YYREEE (reference sequence). CDR3 in amino acids: CASRNLRGSTEAFF. DNA for the CDR3: TGTGCCAGCAGAAATTTAAGGGGGAGCACTGAAGCTTTCTTT.

The V call is TRBV11-2, the J call TRBJ1-1; D unresolved. V was trimmed by 5 bases and J by 0 bases, leaving 7 bases between them. This CDR3 comprises 13 residues. CDR1 SGHAT and CDR2 FQNNGV come from the germline V gene. In nucleotides, the CDR3 is TGTGCCAGCAGCGTCACAGTGAACACTGAAGCTTTCTTT. Its translation is CASSVTVNTEAFF.

The CDR3 nucleotides are TGCGCCAGCACCCCCCTGGGGCAGGGGGAGAGCTCCTACGAGCAGTACTTC. Translating it yields CASTPLGQGESSYEQYF. This chain uses TRBV5-1 with TRBJ2-7, with 7 nucleotides matching TRBD1. Germline V gene sequence: CDR1 SGHRS, CDR2 YFSETQ. Germline trimming cut 6 bases from V and 0 bases from J; bases unmatched to any gene: 15. The CDR3 consists of 17 residues.

In its sample, this clone was seen once. The J gene is TRBJ1-2, the V gene TRBV11-2; weak D call: TRBD1 (6 bases). Trimming pared 7 bases from V and 4 bases from J, leaving 16 bases between. The CDR3 consists of 14 residues. Germline lookup yields CDR1 SGHAT and CDR2 FQNNGV. CDR3 sequence (DNA): TGTGCCAGCACCCCCTCGACCAGGGGCTATGGCTACACCTTC. This translates into CASTPSTRGYGYTF. The full variable domain, in which reference TRBV11-2 and TRBJ1-2 provide the parts outside the CDR3, is EAGVAQSPRYKIIEKRQSVAFWCNPISGHATLYWYQQILGQGPKLLIQFQNNGVVDDSQLPKDRFSAERLKGVDSTLKIQPAKLEDSAVYLCASTPSTRGYGYTFGSGTRLTVV.

J is TRBJ1-3 and V is TRBV15; TRBD1 aligns across 8 bases. Germline V gene data show CDR1 as LNHNV and CDR2 as YYDKDF (reference sequence). V shed 5 bases and J 4 bases; nucleotides not matched to a gene: 10. The CDR3 length is 16 residues. The CDR3 DNA reads TGTGCCACCAGCGAGGTGGACAGGGCCTGGGGAAACACCATATATTTT. The encoded protein is CATSEVDRAWGNTIYF.